This note documents a single TCR beta chain sequence. Antigen specificity is unknown. One base away lies a much larger clone, so this may be a sequencing read error. The sample originates from a study of T cell repertoires in cytomegalovirus infection. Overall study context: Signatures in public TCR beta sequences pointed to both CMV infection and matching HLA type. Study-wide results and caveats: Clonotypes of TCR beta that were HLA-C-restricted and CMV-specific dominated the ex vivo response. Public TCR beta family frequency separated CMV-and-HLA carriers, including in an independent cohort.

The V end lost 5 bases, the J end lost 4 bases, and 20 bases lay between the germline ends. Germline CDR1 and CDR2: SGHTA and FQGTGA. There are 16 residues in the CDR3. TCRdb reprocessed the reads via MiXCR and lists one record per CDR3 protein. The data contain nearly 650,000 distinct CDR3 sequences, about 24% of them singletons. The sample taken for sequencing was CD8+ T cells from PBMCs. J is TRBJ2-5 and V is TRBV7-3, with D hard to call. This sequence originates from a human donor in good health (CMV status not recorded). Some clones in this sample may be carry-over from other donors' samples. CDR3: CASSPGTMVARETQYF. As DNA, the CDR3 is TGTGCCAGCAGCCCTGGAACGATGGTCGCGCGAGAGACCCAGTACTTC.